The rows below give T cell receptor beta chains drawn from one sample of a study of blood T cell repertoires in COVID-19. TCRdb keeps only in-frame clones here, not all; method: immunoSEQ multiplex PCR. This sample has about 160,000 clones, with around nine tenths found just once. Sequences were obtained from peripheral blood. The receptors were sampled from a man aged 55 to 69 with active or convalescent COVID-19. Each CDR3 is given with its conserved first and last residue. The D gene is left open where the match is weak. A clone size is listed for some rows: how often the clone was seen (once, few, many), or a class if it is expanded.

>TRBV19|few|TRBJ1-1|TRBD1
CASRPGQRNTEAFF
TGTGCCAGTAGGCCGGGACAGAGGAACACTGAAGCTTTCTTT
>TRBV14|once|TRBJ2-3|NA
CASSQDRRSGTDTQYF
TGTGCCAGCAGCCAAGATCGACGTAGCGGCACAGATACGCAGTATTTT
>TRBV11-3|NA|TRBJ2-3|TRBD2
CASSPRLAGGPDTQYF
TGTGCCAGCAGCCCCCGACTAGCGGGAGGGCCGGATACGCAGTATTTT
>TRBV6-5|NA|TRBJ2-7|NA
CASNLPGSYEQYF
TGTGCCAGCAACCTTCCCGGGTCCTACGAGCAGTACTTC
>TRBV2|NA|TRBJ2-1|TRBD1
CASRQTGGEQFF
TGTGCCAGCAGGCAGACAGGGGGTGAGCAGTTCTTC
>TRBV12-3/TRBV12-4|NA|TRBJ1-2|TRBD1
CASRGQGWGYTF
TGTGCCAGCAGAGGACAGGGTTGGGGCTACACCTTC
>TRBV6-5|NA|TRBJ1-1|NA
CASTPGAGDTEAFF
TGTGCCAGCACCCCAGGGGCAGGAGACACTGAAGCTTTCTTT
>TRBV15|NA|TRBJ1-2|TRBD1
CATHTGDRVFYGYTF
TGTGCCACCCATACAGGGGATAGAGTATTCTATGGCTACACCTTC
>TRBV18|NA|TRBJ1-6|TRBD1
CASSPPGQGPYNSPLHF
TGTGCCAGCTCACCACCGGGACAGGGGCCCTATAATTCACCCCTCCACTTT
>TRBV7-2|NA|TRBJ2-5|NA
CASSLVSRETQYF
TGTGCCAGCAGCTTAGTGAGTCGGGAGACCCAGTACTTC
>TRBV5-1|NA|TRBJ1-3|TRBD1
CASGDSSGNTIYF
TGCGCCAGCGGGGACAGCTCTGGAAACACCATATATTTT